What follows are 18 T cell receptor beta chains derived from one specimen sequenced in a study of identical twins' blood T cells. TCRdb used MiXCR to reprocess the 5' RACE reads, holding one entry per CDR3 protein. The data show 350,000 to 450,000 distinct CDR3 sequences, over 25% seen once. The sequencing sample was made of PBMCs. The origin of the receptors is a woman aged 18-55 years in good health.

The chain carries TRBV7-2 and TRBJ2-4; no reliable D call. The V end was cut by 3 bases, the J end by 1 base, with 13 bases between. Germline-derived CDR1 and CDR2 are SGHTA and FQGNSA. The CDR3 runs to 16 residues. The CDR3 region is CASSFPPRTAKNIQYF. In DNA form, the CDR3 reads TGTGCCAGCAGCTTTCCCCCGAGAACGGCCAAAAACATTCAGTACTTC. The entire variable domain, with the rest obtained from reference TRBV7-2 and TRBJ2-4, is as follows: GAGVSQSPSNKVTEKGKDVELRCDPISGHTALYWYRQSLGQGLEFLIYFQGNSAPDKSGLPSDRFSAERTGGSVSTLTIQRTQQEDSAVYLCASSFPPRTAKNIQYFGAGTRLSVL.

There are a few counts of this clonotype. The rearrangement joins TRBV15 to TRBJ2-3; possible D gene TRBD2, 6 bases. Germline V gives CDR1 LNHNV, CDR2 YYDKDF (reference sequence). The CDR3 contains 14 residues. V lost 11 bases and J 9 bases, leaving 24 bases between the germline ends. The CDR3 nucleotides read TGTGCCTCCGGGCTCCCCGGGGGTAGCGGAACGCAGTATTTT. Residues: CASGLPGGSGTQYF.

CDR3 protein: CASSLMGGEGLAFF. CDR3 nucleotides: TGTGCCAGCAGCTTAATGGGAGGGGAAGGTTTGGCTTTCTTT. The chain recombines TRBV7-9 with TRBJ1-1; tentative D call: TRBD1 (5 bases). Trimming shortened V by 2 bases and J by 11 bases, and 18 bases separated the two germline ends. The CDR3 loop spans 14 amino acids. In germline, CDR1 is SEHNR, CDR2 FQNEAQ (reference sequence).

With regard to this clonotype: One junction end disagrees with the germline gene, perhaps due to a read error. V gene TRBV12-3 or TRBV12-4 combines with J gene TRBJ1-2; D unresolved. The CDR3 sequence is 14 residues long. In DNA, the CDR3 is TGTGCCAGCAGTTTTGACGGCGGTTACTATGGCTACGCCTTC. It is translated as CASSFDGGYYGYAF.

The table lists this clonotype with a few counts. The chain employs TRBV2 and TRBJ2-2, with 7 nucleotides matching TRBD2. From germline, CDR1 is SNHLY and CDR2 FYNNEI. The CDR3 sequence is 15 residues long. Trimming removed 6 bases from V and 0 bases from J; junction bases left unmatched: 4. The DNA for the CDR3 is TGTGCCAGCAGGAGCGGGATACCGAACACCGGGGAGCTGTTTTTT. Residues: CASRSGIPNTGELFF.

V gene TRBV25-1 combines with J gene TRBJ1-4, with D unresolved. V gave up 3 bases and J gave up 8 bases, with 22 bases separating them. Germline V gene sequence: CDR1 MGHDK, CDR2 SYGVNS. The CDR3 is 17 amino acids. CDR3 in amino acids: CASSEAREGRHKEKLFF. The CDR3 bases are TGTGCCAGCAGTGAGGCTCGGGAGGGAAGGCATAAGGAAAAACTGTTTTTT.

The rearrangement uses TRBV30 and TRBJ1-5, with unresolved D. Germline CDR1 is GTSNPN and CDR2 is SVGIG (reference sequence). This CDR3 contains 13 residues. Between the trimmed V and J ends, which lost 2 bases and 5 bases, there was a span of 10 bases. CDR3 sequence (DNA): TGTGCCTGGAGTAGAGGGTTTGATCAGCCCCAGCATTTT. Its protein product is CAWSRGFDQPQHF.

V is TRBV5-1 and J is TRBJ1-4; D is unclear. Germline-derived CDR1 and CDR2 are SGHRS and YFSETQ. Trimming removed 4 bases at V and 6 bases at J, with 10 bases between. This CDR3 comprises 13 residues. CDR3: CASSGPADEKLFF. For the CDR3, the DNA is TGCGCCAGCAGCGGACCGGCCGATGAAAAACTGTTTTTT.

The chain carries TRBV10-3 and TRBJ1-2; D call uncertain. V gave up 8 bases and J gave up 2 bases, with 12 bases separating them. The CDR3 is made up of 13 amino acids. Germline V lookup: CDR1 ENHRY, CDR2 SYGVKD. The CDR3 DNA follows: TGTGCCATCGGAACGGAGAAAAACTATGGCTACACCTTC. It specifies CAIGTEKNYGYTF.

On this clonotype itself: This sequence may be a read error, since a much larger clone differs from it by one base. The missing conserved phenylalanine or tryptophan at the end of this CDR3 makes a read error likely. The CDR3 coding sequence is TGCGCCAGCAGCCTAGTCCCGGGACAGGGGCATGGCTACACCTTA. Translating gives CASSLVPGQGHGYTL. J is TRBJ1-2 and V is TRBV5-1; TRBD1 matches 10 bases. Per the germline V gene, CDR1 is SGHRS and CDR2 is YFSETQ. The CDR3 has 15 amino acids. J lost 6 bases, V lost 4 bases, and 9 bases had no gene match.

This chain uses TRBV2 with TRBJ1-1; 9 bases line up with TRBD1. The CDR3 length is 13 residues. With 10 bases clipped from V and 4 bases from J, the junction kept 7 bases outside the gene matches. Germline loops: CDR1 SNHLY, CDR2 FYNNEI. CDR3 loop: CAKTGQGSTEAFF. The CDR3 DNA reads TGTGCCAAGACGGGACAGGGCTCCACTGAAGCTTTCTTT.

This clonotype appeared a few times. This sequence joins TRBV10-2 and TRBJ1-1, with D unresolved. Between the trimmed V and J ends, which lost 6 bases and 5 bases, there was a span of 13 bases. The CDR3 length is 13 residues. CDR1 WSHSY and CDR2 SAAADI come from the germline V gene. CDR3 in DNA: TGCGCCAGCAGCCTTAGGGCTTTGACTGAAGCTTTCTTT. This codes for CASSLRALTEAFF.

CDR3 DNA: TGTGCCAGCAGCCCCGTAGGGTGGGCTAATGAAAAACTGTTTTTT. Its translation: CASSPVGWANEKLFF. This sequence joins TRBV11-2 and TRBJ1-4; D is unclear. CDR1 is SGHAT, CDR2 FQNNGV, per germline. The CDR3 totals 15 residues. The V end lost 5 bases, the J end lost 3 bases, and 13 bases lay between the germline ends.

This clonotype was picked up a small number of times. The chain employs TRBV2 and TRBJ2-6, with no clear D. Between the trimmed V and J ends, which lost 7 bases and 8 bases, there was a span of 9 bases. Germline V gives CDR1 SNHLY, CDR2 FYNNEI. The length of the CDR3 is 12 residues. The CDR3 nucleotides read TGTGCCAGCACAGTCCTGACCAACGTCCTGACTTTC. Encoded protein: CASTVLTNVLTF.

The CDR3 sequence: CASSLAGRGSYGYTF. The CDR3, as DNA: TGTGCCAGCAGCTTAGCGGGGAGGGGAAGCTATGGCTACACCTTC. The J gene is TRBJ1-2, the V gene TRBV7-2; the D gene is possibly TRBD1 (5 bases). The CDR3 runs to 15 residues. The V gene lost 0 bases and the J gene lost 4 bases, with 12 bases spanning the gap. CDR1 SGHTA and CDR2 FQGNSA come from the germline V gene.

CDR3 nucleotide sequence: TGTGCCAGCAGCTTAGAAGAGACTAGCGGGAGCATCAATGAGCAGTTCTTC. Amino acid sequence: CASSLEETSGSINEQFF. J is TRBJ2-1 and V is TRBV7-2; 12 bases are a match to TRBD2. V lost 1 base, J lost 6 bases, and 7 bases stayed unmatched. This CDR3 has 17 amino acids. Looked up from germline, CDR1 is SGHTA and CDR2 is FQGNSA.

The chain combines TRBV5-1 with TRBJ2-1; 11 nucleotides align to TRBD2. Germline V gives CDR1 SGHRS, CDR2 YFSETQ. J gave up 7 bases and V 4 bases, and 7 bases lay outside the gene matches. The CDR3 is made up of 15 amino acids. As DNA, the CDR3 is TGCGCCAGCAGCCCGCTGACTAGCGGGGAGAATGAGCAGTTCTTC. It codes for CASSPLTSGENEQFF. The whole variable domain, remainder taken from reference TRBV5-1 and TRBJ2-1, is KAGVTQTPRYLIKTRGQQVTLSCSPISGHRSVSWYQQTPGQGLQFLFEYFSETQRNKGNFPGRFSGRQFSNSRSEMNVSTLELGDSALYLCASSPLTSGENEQFFGPGTRLTVL.

This clonotype was detected only once. The chain is built from TRBV11-2 and TRBJ1-3; TRBD1 matches at 10 bases. The length of the CDR3 is 14 residues. Germline values: CDR1 SGHAT, CDR2 FQNNGV. J lost 8 bases, V lost 5 bases, and 6 bases had no gene match. CDR3 amino acids: CASSSRDRGDTIYF. The CDR3 coding sequence is TGTGCCAGCAGCAGTCGGGACAGGGGAGACACCATATATTTT.